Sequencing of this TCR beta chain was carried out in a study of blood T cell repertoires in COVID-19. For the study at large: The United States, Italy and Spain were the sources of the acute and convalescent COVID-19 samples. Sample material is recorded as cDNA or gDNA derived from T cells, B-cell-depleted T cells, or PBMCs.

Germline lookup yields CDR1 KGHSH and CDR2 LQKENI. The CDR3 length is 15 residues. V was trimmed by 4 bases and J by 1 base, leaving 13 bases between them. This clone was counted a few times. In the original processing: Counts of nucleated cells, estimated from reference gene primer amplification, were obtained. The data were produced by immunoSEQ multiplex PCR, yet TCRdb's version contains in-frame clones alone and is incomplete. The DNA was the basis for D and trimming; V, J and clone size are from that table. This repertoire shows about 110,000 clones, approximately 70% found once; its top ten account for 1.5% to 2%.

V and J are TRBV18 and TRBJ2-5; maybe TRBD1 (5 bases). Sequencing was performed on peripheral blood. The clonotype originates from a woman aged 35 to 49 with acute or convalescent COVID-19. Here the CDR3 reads CASSLGQTGQETQYF. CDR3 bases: TGTGCCAGCTCACTGGGGCAGACCGGCCAAGAGACCCAGTACTTC.